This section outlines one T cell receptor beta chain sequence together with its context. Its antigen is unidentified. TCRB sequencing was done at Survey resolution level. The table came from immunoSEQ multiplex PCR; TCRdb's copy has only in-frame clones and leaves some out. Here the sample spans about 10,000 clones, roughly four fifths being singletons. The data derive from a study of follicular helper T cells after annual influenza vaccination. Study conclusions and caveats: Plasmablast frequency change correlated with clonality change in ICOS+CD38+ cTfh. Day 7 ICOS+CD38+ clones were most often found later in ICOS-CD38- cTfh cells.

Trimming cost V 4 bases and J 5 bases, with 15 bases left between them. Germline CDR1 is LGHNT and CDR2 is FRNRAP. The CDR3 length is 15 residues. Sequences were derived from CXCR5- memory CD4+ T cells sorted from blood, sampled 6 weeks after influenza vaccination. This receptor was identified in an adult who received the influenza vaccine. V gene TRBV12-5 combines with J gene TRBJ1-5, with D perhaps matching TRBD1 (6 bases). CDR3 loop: CASGWRTVYYQPQHF. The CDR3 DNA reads TGTGCTAGTGGTTGGAGGACAGTATACTATCAGCCCCAGCATTTT.